One and the same sample provided the 3 T cell receptor beta chains below, sequenced in a study of CD8+ T cells in alopecia areata. Specified treatment: oral pan-JAK inhibitor, 5-10 mg twice daily. As the sequencing template, cDNA was produced by extracting RNA and reverse transcribing it. Data came from immunoSEQ multiplex PCR; TCRdb stores just in-frame clones and leaves some out. The sample lists 250,000 to 350,000 clones, about three fifths seen once, with 0.8% to 1% in the top ten. Specimen: CD4+ T cells sorted from blood, collected at roughly week 52, from a patient treated with tofacitinib. These receptors all stem from a human donor with alopecia areata.

This clone was detected a few times. This chain connects TRBV30 to TRBJ2-2, with D uncertain. Germline CDR1 and CDR2: GTSNPN and SVGIG (reference sequence). V lost 4 bases and J lost 0, with 12 bases in between. The CDR3 is 15 amino acids. CDR3 in amino acids: CAWMNGHPNTGELFF. The CDR3 coding sequence is TGTGCCTGGATGAATGGGCACCCGAACACCGGGGAGCTGTTTTTT.

This clone was found a few times. The V gene is TRBV14, the J gene TRBJ2-3, with D possibly matching TRBD1 (5 bases). CDR1 SGHDN and CDR2 FVKESK come from the germline V gene. Trimming shortened V by 1 base and J by 4 bases, and 12 bases separated the two germline ends. The CDR3 runs to 15 residues. The CDR3 nucleotides read TGTGCCAGCAGCCAAGTCTCAGGGTTGGCAGATACGCAGTATTTT. This codes for CASSQVSGLADTQYF.

The chain has TRBV4-1 and TRBJ2-5; 9 bases map to TRBD1. The germline gives CDR1 MGHRA, CDR2 YSYEKL. This CDR3 is 16 amino acids long. Trimming cost V 5 bases and J 5 bases; bases outside gene matches: 12. The CDR3 loop is CASSFSPGQGAETQYF. For the CDR3, the DNA is TGCGCCAGCAGCTTCAGTCCGGGACAGGGAGCGGAGACCCAGTACTTC.